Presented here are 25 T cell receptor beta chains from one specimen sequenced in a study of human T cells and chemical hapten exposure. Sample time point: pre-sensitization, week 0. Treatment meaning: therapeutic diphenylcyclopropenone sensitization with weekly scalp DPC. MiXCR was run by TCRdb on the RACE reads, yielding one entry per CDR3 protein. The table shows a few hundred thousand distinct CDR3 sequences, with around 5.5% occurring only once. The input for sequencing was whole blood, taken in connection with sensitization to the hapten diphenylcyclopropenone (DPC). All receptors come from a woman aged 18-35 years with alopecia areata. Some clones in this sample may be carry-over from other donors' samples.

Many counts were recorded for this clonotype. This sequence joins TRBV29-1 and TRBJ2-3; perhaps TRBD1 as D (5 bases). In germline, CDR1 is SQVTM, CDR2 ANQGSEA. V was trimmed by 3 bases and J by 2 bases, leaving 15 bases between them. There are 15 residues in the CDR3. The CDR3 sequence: CSVEGRAWLTDTQYF. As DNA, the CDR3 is TGCAGCGTTGAGGGCAGGGCCTGGCTCACAGATACGCAGTATTTT.

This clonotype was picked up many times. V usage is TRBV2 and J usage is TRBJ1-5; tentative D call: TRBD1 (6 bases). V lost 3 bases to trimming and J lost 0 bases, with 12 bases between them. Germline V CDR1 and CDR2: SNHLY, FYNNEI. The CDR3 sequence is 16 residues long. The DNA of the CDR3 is TGTGCCAGCAGTGAGAGGACAGTCTATAGCAATCAGCCCCAGCATTTT. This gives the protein CASSERTVYSNQPQHF.

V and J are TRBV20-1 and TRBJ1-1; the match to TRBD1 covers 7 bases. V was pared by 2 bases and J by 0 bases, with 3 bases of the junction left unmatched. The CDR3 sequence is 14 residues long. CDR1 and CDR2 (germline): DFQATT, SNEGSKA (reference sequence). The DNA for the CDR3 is TGCAGTGCTAGACAGGGGGGAATGAACACTGAAGCTTTCTTT. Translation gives CSARQGGMNTEAFF.

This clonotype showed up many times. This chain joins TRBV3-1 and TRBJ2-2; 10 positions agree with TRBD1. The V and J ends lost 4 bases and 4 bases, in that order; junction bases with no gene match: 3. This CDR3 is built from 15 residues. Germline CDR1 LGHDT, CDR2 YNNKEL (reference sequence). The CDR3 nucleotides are TGTGCCAGCAGCCCGGGACAGGGGACCACCGGGGAGCTGTTTTTT. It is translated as CASSPGQGTTGELFF.

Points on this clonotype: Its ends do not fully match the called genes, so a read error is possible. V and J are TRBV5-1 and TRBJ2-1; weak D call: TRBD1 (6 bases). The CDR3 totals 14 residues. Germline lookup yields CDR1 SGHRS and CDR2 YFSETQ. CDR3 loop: CASSLGTSYNGQFF. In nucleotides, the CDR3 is TGCGCCAGCAGCTTAGGGACATCCTACAATGGGCAGTTCTTC.

The CDR3 DNA reads as TGCAGTGCTAGAGCAGCGCTAGCGGGGGAGGCAGATACGCAGTATTTT. Translated, it gives CSARAALAGEADTQYF. The chain has TRBV20-1 and TRBJ2-3; TRBD2 agrees at 10 bases. This CDR3 spans 16 amino acids. Germline values: CDR1 DFQATT, CDR2 SNEGSKA (reference sequence). The V segment lost 1 base and the J segment 4 bases; nucleotides outside the gene matches: 8.

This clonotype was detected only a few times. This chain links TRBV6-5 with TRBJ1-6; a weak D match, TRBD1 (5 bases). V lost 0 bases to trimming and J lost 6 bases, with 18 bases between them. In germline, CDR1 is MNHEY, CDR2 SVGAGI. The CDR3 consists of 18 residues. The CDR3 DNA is TGTGCCAGCAGTTACTCGAAGACCAGACAGACCGCTAATTCACCCCTCCACTTT. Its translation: CASSYSKTRQTANSPLHF.

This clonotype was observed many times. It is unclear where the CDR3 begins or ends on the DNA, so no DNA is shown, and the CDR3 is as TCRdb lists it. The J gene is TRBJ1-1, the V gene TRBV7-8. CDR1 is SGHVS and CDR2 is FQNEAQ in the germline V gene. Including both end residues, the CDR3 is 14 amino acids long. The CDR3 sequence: CASSLGGFAGGTFF.

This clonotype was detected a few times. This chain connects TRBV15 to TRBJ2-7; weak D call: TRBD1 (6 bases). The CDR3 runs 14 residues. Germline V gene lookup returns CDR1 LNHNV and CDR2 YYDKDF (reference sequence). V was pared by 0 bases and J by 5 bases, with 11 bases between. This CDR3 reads CATSRDLGGDEQYF. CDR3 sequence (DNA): TGTGCCACCAGCAGAGATCTAGGGGGTGACGAGCAGTACTTC.

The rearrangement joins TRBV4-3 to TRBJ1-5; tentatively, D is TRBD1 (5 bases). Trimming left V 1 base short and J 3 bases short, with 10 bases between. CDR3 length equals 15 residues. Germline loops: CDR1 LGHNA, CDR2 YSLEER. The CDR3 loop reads CASSQAVQDNQPQHF. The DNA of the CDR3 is TGCGCCAGCAGCCAAGCGGTACAGGACAATCAGCCCCAGCATTTT.

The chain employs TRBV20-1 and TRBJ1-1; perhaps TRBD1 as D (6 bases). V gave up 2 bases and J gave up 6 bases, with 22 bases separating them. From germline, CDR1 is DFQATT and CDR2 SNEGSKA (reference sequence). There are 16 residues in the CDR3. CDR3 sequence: CSARTGVGRGSAEAFF. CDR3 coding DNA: TGCAGTGCTAGAACGGGTGTGGGCAGGGGAAGCGCTGAAGCTTTCTTT.

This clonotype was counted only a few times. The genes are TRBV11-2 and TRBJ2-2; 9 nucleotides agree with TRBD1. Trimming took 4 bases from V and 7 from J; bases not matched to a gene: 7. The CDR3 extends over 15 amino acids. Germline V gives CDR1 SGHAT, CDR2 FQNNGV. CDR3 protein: CASSSRDREIGELFF. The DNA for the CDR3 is TGTGCCAGCAGCTCCCGGGACAGGGAAATCGGGGAGCTGTTTTTT.

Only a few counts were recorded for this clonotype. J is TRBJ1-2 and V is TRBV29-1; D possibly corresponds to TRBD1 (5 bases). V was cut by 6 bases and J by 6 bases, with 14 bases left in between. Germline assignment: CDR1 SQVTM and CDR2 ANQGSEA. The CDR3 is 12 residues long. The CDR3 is CSVPLVGDGYTF. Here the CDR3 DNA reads TGCAGCGTCCCACTTGTGGGGGATGGCTACACCTTC.

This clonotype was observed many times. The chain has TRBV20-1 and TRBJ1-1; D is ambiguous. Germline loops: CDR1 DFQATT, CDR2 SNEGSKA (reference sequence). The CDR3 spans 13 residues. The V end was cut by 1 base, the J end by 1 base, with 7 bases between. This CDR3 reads CSARGNWNTEAFF. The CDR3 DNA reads TGCAGTGCTAGAGGGAACTGGAACACTGAAGCTTTCTTT.

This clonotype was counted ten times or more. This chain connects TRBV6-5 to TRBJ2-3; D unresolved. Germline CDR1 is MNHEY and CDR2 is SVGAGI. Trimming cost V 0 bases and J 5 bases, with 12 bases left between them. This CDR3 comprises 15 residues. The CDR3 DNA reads TGTGCCAGCAGTTACTCGTACCGGTGGCAAGATACGCAGTATTTT. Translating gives CASSYSYRWQDTQYF.

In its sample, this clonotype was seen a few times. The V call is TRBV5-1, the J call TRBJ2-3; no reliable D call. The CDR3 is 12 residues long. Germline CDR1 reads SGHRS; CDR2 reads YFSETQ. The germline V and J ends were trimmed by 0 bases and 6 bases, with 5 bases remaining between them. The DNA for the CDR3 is TGCGCCAGCAGCTTGGCCGACGATACGCAGTATTTT. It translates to CASSLADDTQYF.

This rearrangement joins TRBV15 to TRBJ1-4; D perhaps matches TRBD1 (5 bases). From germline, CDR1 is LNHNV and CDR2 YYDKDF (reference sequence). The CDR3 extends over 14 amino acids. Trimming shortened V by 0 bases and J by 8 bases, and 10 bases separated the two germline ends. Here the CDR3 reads CATSREGLNEKLFF. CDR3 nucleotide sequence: TGTGCCACCAGCAGAGAGGGGCTGAACGAAAAACTGTTTTTT.

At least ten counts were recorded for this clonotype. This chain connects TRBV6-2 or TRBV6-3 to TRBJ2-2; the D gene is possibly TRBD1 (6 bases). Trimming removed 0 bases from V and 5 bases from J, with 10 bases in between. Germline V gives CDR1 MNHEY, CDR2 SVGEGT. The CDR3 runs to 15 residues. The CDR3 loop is CASSYSDSRTGELFF. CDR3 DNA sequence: TGTGCCAGCAGTTACTCGGACAGCCGGACCGGGGAGCTGTTTTTT.

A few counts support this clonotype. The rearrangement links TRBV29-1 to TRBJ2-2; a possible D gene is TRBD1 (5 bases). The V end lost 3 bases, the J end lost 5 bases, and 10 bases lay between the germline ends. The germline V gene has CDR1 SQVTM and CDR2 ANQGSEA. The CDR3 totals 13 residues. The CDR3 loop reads CSVDVQETGELFF. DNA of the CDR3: TGCAGCGTTGATGTACAGGAGACCGGGGAGCTGTTTTTT.

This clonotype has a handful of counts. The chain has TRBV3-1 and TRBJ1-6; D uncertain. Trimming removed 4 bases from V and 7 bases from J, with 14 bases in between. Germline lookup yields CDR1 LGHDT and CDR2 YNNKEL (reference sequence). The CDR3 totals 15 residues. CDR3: CASSPRRFGNSPLHF. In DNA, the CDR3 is TGTGCCAGCAGCCCCCGAAGGTTCGGGAATTCACCCCTCCACTTT.

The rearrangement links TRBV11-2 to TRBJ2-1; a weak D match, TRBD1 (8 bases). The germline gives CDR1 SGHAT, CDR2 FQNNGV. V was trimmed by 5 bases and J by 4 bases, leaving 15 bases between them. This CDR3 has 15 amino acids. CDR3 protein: CASSRGDRSYNEQFF. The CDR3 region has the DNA TGTGCCAGCAGCCGGGGGGACAGGTCGTACAATGAGCAGTTCTTC.

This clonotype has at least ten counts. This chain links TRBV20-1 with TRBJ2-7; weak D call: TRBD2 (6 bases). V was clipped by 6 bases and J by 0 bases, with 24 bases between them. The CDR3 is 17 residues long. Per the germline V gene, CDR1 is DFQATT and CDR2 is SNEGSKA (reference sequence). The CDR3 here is CSARPLIRTTFSYEQYF. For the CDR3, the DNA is TGCAGTGCCCGCCCCTTGATTAGGACTACCTTCTCCTACGAGCAGTACTTC.

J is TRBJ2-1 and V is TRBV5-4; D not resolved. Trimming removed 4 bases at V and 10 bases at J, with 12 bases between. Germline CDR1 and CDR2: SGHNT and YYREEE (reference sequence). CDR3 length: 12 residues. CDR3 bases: TGTGCCAGCAGCCTCGGGCTCGGGGAGCAGTTCTTC. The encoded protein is CASSLGLGEQFF.

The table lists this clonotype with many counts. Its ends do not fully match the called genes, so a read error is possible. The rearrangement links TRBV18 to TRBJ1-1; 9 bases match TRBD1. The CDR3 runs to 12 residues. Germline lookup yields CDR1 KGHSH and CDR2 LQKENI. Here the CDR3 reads CASSRGDRESEF. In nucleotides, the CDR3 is TGTGCCAGCTCACGGGGGGACAGGGAATCCGAATTT.

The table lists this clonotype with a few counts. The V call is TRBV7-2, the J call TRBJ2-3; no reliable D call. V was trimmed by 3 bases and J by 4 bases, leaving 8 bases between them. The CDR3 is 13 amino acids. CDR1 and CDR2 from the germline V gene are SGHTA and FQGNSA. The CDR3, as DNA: TGTGCCAGCAGCTTTAATCCGGCAGATACGCAGTATTTT. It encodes CASSFNPADTQYF.